The source of this T cell receptor (beta chain) is a study of T cell repertoires in cytomegalovirus infection (dated 2019 in TCRdb). Describing the broader study: Alongside well-studied HLA-B-restricted epitopes, the peptide stimulations were aimed at recently identified HLA-C-restricted CMV epitopes, whose presentation resists viral immunomodulation. Donor HLA type was relevant to the analysis, as public TCR beta signatures indicated carriage of CMV infection together with the matching HLA type. Here is what the overall study found, with its caveats: The ex vivo response was dominated by HLA-C-restricted CMV-specific TCR beta clonotypes, which also provided the single most frequent clonotype in two of eight donors. In both this cohort and an independent roughly 350-donor cohort, the cumulative frequency of public TCR beta family members distinguished carriers of CMV infection plus the relevant HLA type.

The cysteine opens and the phenylalanine closes a CDR3 of 15 amino acids. Left in the record is the CDR3 DNA by itself, 45 bases read in frame from the first base. The germline V and J ends show losses of 5 bases and 0 bases respectively, and no gene match explains 2 bases of the junction. The CDR1 and CDR2 encoded by the germline V gene are SGHTA and FQGTGA. The run used an Illumina HiSeq 1500. TCRdb took the public reads, trimmed them with fastp at Q25, ran MiXCR for clone calling and kept in-frame beta chains. For every CDR3 protein sequence, its rows merge into one entry that carries the most common genes and DNA. The sample records about 340,000 distinct CDR3 sequences, under 35% of which are singletons. 20% of the sample belongs to the ten largest clones. In its sample, this clonotype was seen many times. The antigen it binds to is not known. No much larger clone is present one base from it, and per-base qualities are unavailable.

The sample's treatment or condition, from its label and the paper: in vitro stimulation with specific CMV peptide epitopes to enrich CMV-specific T cells. The origin of this receptor is a human donor in good health (CMV status not recorded). Some clones in this sample may be carry-over from other donors' samples. This sequence uses TRBV7-3 and TRBJ2-1, with 9 middle bases fitting TRBD2. The material was cultured PBMCs, obtained from culture after CMV antigen stimulation. The bases are TGTGCCAGCAGCCCTAGCGGGACCTCCTACAATGAGCAGTTCTTC. The translation is CASSPSGTSYNEQFF.